This T cell receptor (beta chain) is from a study of graft-versus-host responses after intestinal transplantation (dated by TCRdb to about 2021). A note on the overall study: Multivisceral, liver-intestinal, or isolated intestinal transplants were received by the recipients. Anti-thymocyte globulin induction was given to all recipients, followed by maintenance tacrolimus and steroids for roughly 3 years. After intestinal transplantation, graft-versus-host and host-versus-graft alloreactive T cell clones were followed in the graft, circulation and bone marrow using bulk TCR-beta CDR3 sequencing. To identify alloreactive clones, pre-transplant mixed lymphocyte reaction products were sequenced and then compared with unstimulated pre-transplant donor and recipient T cells. Of the 20 to 25 intestinal transplant recipients enrolled in the cohort, one of whom was a retransplant, a few patients without pretransplant specimens were excluded. A peak of at least 4% donor T cells among recipient peripheral blood mononuclear cells was the definition used for donor T cell macrochimerism. Instead of going to the commercial service, samples from three later patients were sequenced in-house on an Illumina MiSeq and processed with MiXCR.

Overall study outcomes, separate from this receptor: Patients with donor T cell macrochimerism had high GvH to HvG T cell clonal ratios in their allografts. Conclusions were limited by the relatively low number and heterogeneity of intestinal transplant patients. Early after transplant, peak levels of circulating GvH clones were associated with declines in HvG clones. GvH clones were detected in recipient bone marrow, and some of these GvH clones were observed earlier in ileal mucosa or blood, consistent with an intestinal mucosal origin.

Note on this clone: Its binding antigen is unknown. No quality values exist for individual bases; no much larger clone is one base distant.

Libraries were made using the immunoSEQ multiplex PCR assay. For most patients, high-throughput TCR-beta CDR3 sequencing of genomic DNA was performed by Adaptive Biotechnologies. Per the original workflow: Adaptive's ImmunoSEQ software was the source of the TCR sequencing data for 18 patients, while three other patients were processed with MiXCR and VDJtools. CDR3 nucleotide sequences shared by donor and recipient were removed because the origin of these sequences could not be assigned. At least 2-fold expansion over unstimulated cells and a minimum CFSE-low frequency of 0.002% (template counts) or 0.001% (read counts) were required for clones to be classified as alloreactive. Clones were considered mappable if detected in sequenced pre-transplant spleen, lymph node, or MLR CFSE-low populations of the donor or recipient. Cumulative frequency of alloreactive clones was calculated as a percentage of all sequences weighted by copy number. As stored in TCRdb, this immuneACCESS dataset retains in-frame rearrangements with V and J assigned. A fraction of the clones does not appear; measured against another copy, unresolved V genes explain less than half of the discrepancy, and the remainder lacks a known reason. V, J and clone size reflect that table, while D and trimming were determined from the DNA. The sample profile shows about 10,000 clones; about 91% of them were found once. 5.1% of the sample is taken by the ten largest.

In the first month after transplant, blood samples were collected up to 4 times, and after that at least monthly when available. Cut back by 4 bases and 5 bases, the V and J ends lie 20 bases apart. From the cysteine through the phenylalanine, the CDR3 covers 16 amino acids. Just CDR3 DNA is preserved here, 48 bases in frame from base 1. The germline V gene gives CDR1 as LGHNA and CDR2 as YNFKEQ. The receptor was isolated from a human patient who received an intestinal transplant, so some T cells may come from the graft donor. The V gene is TRBV4-2 and the J gene is TRBJ1-2, and the D gene may be TRBD1, 5 bases matching. Here the sequenced sample was PBMCs, taken approximately 68 days after transplant. The DNA sequence is given as TGTGCCAGCAGCCGCAGGGCGAGGGGAGCACGGTATGGCTACACCTTC. Translated, this is CASSRRARGARYGYTF.